The clone carrying this T cell receptor beta chain was found a few times. cDNA molecules, individually, were tagged with unique molecular identifiers. TCRdb re-called the 5' RACE reads through MiXCR, storing one row per CDR3 protein. The sample lists approximately 57,000 distinct CDR3 sequences, under 15% occurring once. Germline V gives CDR1 SGHRS, CDR2 YFSETQ. Trimming removed 4 bases from V and 1 base from J, with 8 bases in between. The CDR3 sequence is 13 residues long. The data were taken from a study of early T cells in non-severe SARS-CoV-2 infection. This TCR was sampled from an adult who was a healthcare worker with PCR-confirmed SARS-CoV-2 infection or an uninfected control (not recorded which). Material for sequencing was whole blood. This sequence joins TRBV5-1 and TRBJ2-5; no clear D. The CDR3 DNA is TGCGCCAGCAGCGCCCACTTCCAAGAGACCCAGTACTTC. Translation: CASSAHFQETQYF.